The subject of this entry is one TCR beta chain. Its target is unknown. This sample stems from a study of Ad26.COV2.S vaccination and SARS-CoV-2 variants. Study as a whole: Ad26.COV2.S shots went into the muscle once or twice, 56 days apart.

The table came from immunoSEQ multiplex PCR; TCRdb's copy has only in-frame clones and leaves some out. This sample has hundreds of thousands of clones, with around nine tenths found just once. Treatment given: over 15 received Ad26.COV2.S at low or high dose, single or two shots; 5 received placebo; per-sample allocation not given. Sampling occurred on day 63 after the first vaccine or placebo injection. Participants' vaccine, an Ad26 vector, delivered Wuhan-strain SARS-CoV-2 spike. Points from the study as a whole: Overall T cell responses may have been underestimated by the analyses of TCR breadth and depth. Vaccine recipients showed a spike-specific TCR breadth that was higher than in placebo recipients.

This clonotype was obtained from a person between 18 and 60 years old who received the Ad26.COV2.S COVID-19 vaccine or a placebo. The material sequenced was peripheral blood, taken in a trial of Ad26.COV2.S vaccine versus placebo.

The DNA of the CDR3 is TGTGCCTGGGCTCCGGGACGCTCTGGAAACACCATATATTTT. It codes for CAWAPGRSGNTIYF. V gene TRBV30 combines with J gene TRBJ1-3; possible D gene TRBD1, 5 bases. The V and J ends lost 5 bases and 0 bases respectively, with 11 bases between them. This CDR3 contains 14 residues. CDR1 is GTSNPN, CDR2 SVGIG, per germline (reference sequence).